This TCR beta chain was sequenced during a study of T cell responses to AZD1222 COVID-19 vaccine. Remarks on this clone: The antigen remains undetermined.

Broader study findings: The repertoires were collected only after the peak T cell response. It should be noted that donors were predominantly white British and more often female, and clonal diversity was possibly underestimated. Dominant at 160-218 and 743-854, vaccine-associated CD4 TCRs also spanned spike. Breadth and depth of Spike-specific TCRs rose after two AZD1222 doses.

The repertoire was sequenced with immunoSEQ multiplex PCR; TCRdb's copy has only in-frame clones and lacks some. Of 100,000 to 140,000 clones detected, roughly 90% appear once; the ten largest clones hold less than 8%. The ends were cut back, 0 bases at V and 4 bases at J, with 12 bases in the middle. Germline assignment: CDR1 LNHNV and CDR2 YYDKDF (reference sequence). This CDR3 comprises 15 residues. This sequence was found in an adult in good health. The chain is built from TRBV15 and TRBJ2-5; D may be TRBD2 (6 bases). The source was peripheral blood, collected on day 0 of AZD1222 vaccination. CDR3 in amino acids: CATSRDAGKGETQYF. The CDR3 DNA reads TGTGCCACCAGCAGAGACGCGGGAAAGGGAGAGACCCAGTACTTC.